One sample yielded the 31 T cell receptor beta chains listed below, sequenced in a study of T cell changes during pregnancy in multiple sclerosis. The assay was immunoSEQ multiplex PCR, and TCRdb's table has in-frame clones only and misses some. The top ten hold approximately 1% of the sample, which has some 80,000 clones, roughly 96% seen once. Sequenced here: peripheral blood, sampled in the second trimester of pregnancy. Receptors were obtained from a female donor with multiple sclerosis, enrolled in a pregnancy study.

This clone was seen just once. The gene calls are TRBV30 and TRBJ2-3; 9 bases are a match to TRBD1. Trimming at V came to 8 bases and at J to 4 bases, leaving 13 bases not matched to a gene. The CDR3 contains 15 residues. Germline V gene lookup returns CDR1 GTSNPN and CDR2 SVGIG (reference sequence). The CDR3 DNA reads TGTGCCGGTCCTCCGGGACAGGGAGGACCAGATACGCAGTATTTT. Amino acids: CAGPPGQGGPDTQYF.

This clone was detected only once. V gene TRBV11-2 combines with J gene TRBJ2-1; 9 nucleotides line up with TRBD1. Germline V gene sequence: CDR1 SGHAT, CDR2 FQNNGV. Unmatched junction bases numbered 5, after V lost 4 bases and J lost 4 bases. The CDR3 is 15 residues long. In nucleotides, the CDR3 is TGTGCCAGCAGCTCCGGGACAGGGATTTACAATGAGCAGTTCTTC. It codes for CASSSGTGIYNEQFF.

The chain links TRBV29-1 to TRBJ2-3; maybe TRBD2 (6 bases). V was pared by 7 bases and J by 8 bases, with 22 bases between. From germline, CDR1 is SQVTM and CDR2 ANQGSEA. This CDR3 region has 14 residues. The CDR3, as DNA: TGCAGCGCGACCCGGGACTCCCGAGGAGCTACGCAGTATTTT. As protein: CSATRDSRGATQYF.

The rearrangement joins TRBV5-1 to TRBJ1-2; 8 bases line up with TRBD1. V trimming: 9 bases; J trimming: 4 bases; junction bases outside the gene matches: 5. The germline CDR1 and CDR2 sequences are SGHRS and YFSETQ. The CDR3 is 12 amino acids. CDR3 nucleotides: TGCGCCACTTCAGGACAGGGCTATGGCTACACCTTC. Protein: CATSGQGYGYTF.

The J gene is TRBJ1-5, the V gene TRBV27; D possibly corresponds to TRBD1 (5 bases). Germline lookup yields CDR1 MNHEY and CDR2 SMNVEV (reference sequence). This CDR3 is built from 12 residues. The DNA of the CDR3 is TGTGCGTCGGGGGTTTCGAATCAGCCCCAGCATTTT. This sequence encodes CASGVSNQPQHF.

This chain uses TRBV5-1 with TRBJ2-5, with D perhaps matching TRBD1 (6 bases). This CDR3 has 13 amino acids. Germline V gene sequence: CDR1 SGHRS, CDR2 YFSETQ. V dropped 4 bases and J dropped 4 bases, with 11 bases sitting between them. The CDR3 protein is CASSISTGETQYF. The CDR3 nucleotides are TGCGCCAGCAGCATCTCGACAGGAGAGACCCAGTACTTC.

V usage is TRBV18 and J usage is TRBJ2-1, with 7 positions matching TRBD1. In germline, CDR1 is KGHSH, CDR2 LQKENI. This CDR3 has 13 amino acids. Unmatched junction bases numbered 1, after V lost 4 bases and J lost 4 bases. The CDR3 DNA follows: TGTGCCAGCTCACGGGGACAGTACAATGAGCAGTTCTTC. Protein sequence: CASSRGQYNEQFF.

J is TRBJ1-2 and V is TRBV5-6, with 11 bases that match TRBD1. Per the germline V gene, CDR1 is SGHDT and CDR2 is YYEEEE. This CDR3 is built from 17 residues. The V gene end was trimmed by 4 bases and the J gene end by 4 bases; junction bases not matched to a gene: 12. The CDR3 here is CASSLGQGARGIYGYTF. In DNA form, the CDR3 reads TGTGCCAGCAGCCTTGGACAGGGGGCTAGGGGTATCTATGGCTACACCTTC.

The CDR3 DNA follows: TGTGCCACCAGCAGAGGTGGGACAGGGACCTCCTACGAGCAGTACTTC. Protein product: CATSRGGTGTSYEQYF. This chain joins TRBV15 and TRBJ2-7, with 9 nucleotides matching TRBD1. Trimming removed 1 base from V and 0 bases from J; junction bases left unmatched: 4. The CDR3 consists of 16 residues. Germline CDR1 reads LNHNV; CDR2 reads YYDKDF (reference sequence).

The chain combines TRBV19 with TRBJ2-2; 14 nucleotides agree with TRBD2. Trimming cost V 5 bases and J 5 bases; bases outside gene matches: 4. This CDR3 has 16 residues. Germline V gene lookup returns CDR1 LNHDA and CDR2 SQIVND (reference sequence). CDR3 protein: CASSRGLAGATGELFF. The CDR3 DNA is TGTGCCAGTAGTCGGGGACTAGCGGGAGCAACCGGGGAGCTGTTTTTT.

This clone was observed a single time. J is TRBJ2-5 and V is TRBV6-5, with 8 positions matching TRBD1. Germline CDR1 is MNHEY and CDR2 is SVGAGI. This CDR3 comprises 15 residues. Trimming took 4 bases from V and 2 from J; bases not matched to a gene: 6. CDR3 residues: CASSSRTGKQETQYF. Written as DNA, the CDR3 is TGTGCCAGCAGTTCTCGGACAGGGAAACAAGAGACCCAGTACTTC.

This rearrangement joins TRBV4-1 to TRBJ2-5, with D maybe TRBD2 (6 bases). Per germline, CDR1 MGHRA and CDR2 YSYEKL. This CDR3 contains 15 residues. Trimming removed 2 bases from V and 5 bases from J, with 15 bases in between. The CDR3 sequence is CASSQLSGGRETQYF. For the CDR3, the DNA is TGCGCCAGCAGCCAACTTAGCGGCGGGCGGGAGACCCAGTACTTC.

The V and J genes are TRBV11-2 and TRBJ2-1; tentatively, D is TRBD2 (6 bases). The CDR3 consists of 15 residues. Germline V gene sequence: CDR1 SGHAT, CDR2 FQNNGV. Trimming stripped 7 bases from V and 0 bases from J, with 13 bases between. CDR3 in DNA: TGTGCCAGCACCTTGGACGGGAGCTCCTACAATGAGCAGTTCTTC. This sequence encodes CASTLDGSSYNEQFF.

This clone appeared once. This sequence joins TRBV6-1 and TRBJ2-1; a weak D match, TRBD2 (6 bases). The V gene lost 6 bases and the J gene lost 7 bases, with 16 bases spanning the gap. The CDR3 is 14 amino acids. Germline V CDR1 and CDR2: MNHNS, SASEGT. CDR3: CASRSTSIKNEQFF. CDR3 bases: TGTGCCAGCAGGTCGACTAGTATAAAGAATGAGCAGTTCTTC.

This clone has just one count. The chain employs TRBV19 and TRBJ2-1; the match to TRBD2 covers 12 bases. Germline CDR1 and CDR2: LNHDA and SQIVND (reference sequence). The V gene end was trimmed by 5 bases and the J gene end by 4 bases; junction bases not matched to a gene: 9. The CDR3 has 17 residues. The CDR3 nucleotides read TGTGCCAGTAGTTCCCCTAGCGGGAGGGCCCGGTACAATGAGCAGTTCTTC. Residues: CASSSPSGRARYNEQFF.

The chain combines TRBV28 with TRBJ2-7, with 10 bases lining up with TRBD2. Germline V gene data show CDR1 as MDHEN and CDR2 as SYDVKM. There are 15 residues in the CDR3. After removal of 5 bases from V and 2 bases from J, the junction contained 6 bases not matched to a gene. For the CDR3, the DNA is TGTGCCAGCAGTGGCCCGGGACTAGCGACCTACGAGCAGTACTTC. Translation gives CASSGPGLATYEQYF.

The table lists this clone with a count of one. The V and J genes are TRBV19 and TRBJ2-1; 9 positions agree with TRBD2. The junction had 4 bases not matched to a gene; V was cut back by 0 bases and J by 7 bases. The germline V gene encodes CDR1 LNHDA and CDR2 SQIVND (reference sequence). The CDR3 loop spans 15 amino acids. CDR3 nucleotides: TGTGCCAGTAGTATAGAGGAGCTAGCGGGAAATGAGCAGTTCTTC. Its translation: CASSIEELAGNEQFF.

The chain combines TRBV19 with TRBJ2-2; 10 nucleotides line up with TRBD2. This CDR3 contains 15 residues. V dropped 6 bases and J dropped 3; count of bases not matched to a gene: 4. The V gene's germline CDR1 is LNHDA and CDR2 SQIVND (reference sequence). Here the CDR3 DNA reads TGTGCCAGTAGCGGACTAGCGGAGTACACCGGGGAGCTGTTTTTT. Translation gives CASSGLAEYTGELFF.

The gene calls are TRBV7-9 and TRBJ1-4, with 9 bases that match TRBD1. The CDR3 sequence is 15 residues long. Per germline, CDR1 SEHNR and CDR2 FQNEAQ (reference sequence). Unmatched junction bases numbered 4, after V lost 1 base and J lost 7 bases. CDR3 nucleotides: TGTGCCAGCAGCTTAGTGGGACAGGGTGGTGAAAAACTGTTTTTT. Protein sequence: CASSLVGQGGEKLFF.

The chain has TRBV29-1 and TRBJ1-2, with a tentative D call TRBD1 (6 bases). Between the trimmed V and J ends, which lost 6 bases and 2 bases, there was a span of 13 bases. The germline V gene encodes CDR1 SQVTM and CDR2 ANQGSEA. The CDR3 is 13 amino acids. CDR3 amino acids: CSVEDRRNYGYTF. For the CDR3, the DNA is TGCAGCGTGGAGGACAGAAGGAACTATGGCTACACCTTC.

The gene calls are TRBV28 and TRBJ2-1, with 7 bases lining up with TRBD1. Per germline, CDR1 MDHEN and CDR2 SYDVKM. With 4 bases clipped from V and 2 bases from J, the junction kept 2 bases outside the gene matches. The CDR3 spans 14 residues. CDR3 sequence: CASSWQGAYNEQFF. CDR3 DNA: TGTGCCAGCAGTTGGCAGGGGGCCTACAATGAGCAGTTCTTC.

J is TRBJ2-1 and V is TRBV5-1; 12 nucleotides align to TRBD2. This CDR3 comprises 15 residues. With V trimmed by 4 bases and J by 8 bases, 7 bases remained unmatched. The germline gives CDR1 SGHRS, CDR2 YFSETQ. The CDR3 loop reads CASSQLAGGRDEQFF. As DNA, the CDR3 is TGCGCCAGCAGCCAGCTAGCGGGAGGGAGGGATGAGCAGTTCTTC.

The chain is built from TRBV5-1 and TRBJ2-1, with 7 bases aligning to TRBD2. Trimming removed 4 bases from V and 7 bases from J; junction bases left unmatched: 2. This CDR3 has 12 amino acids. The germline CDR1 and CDR2 sequences are SGHRS and YFSETQ. CDR3: CASSHSGNEQFF. The CDR3 nucleotides are TGCGCCAGCAGCCATAGCGGGAATGAGCAGTTCTTC.

The chain combines TRBV5-1 with TRBJ2-7, with D tentatively TRBD1 (6 bases). Per the germline V gene, CDR1 is SGHRS and CDR2 is YFSETQ. The CDR3 runs to 14 residues. V gave up 4 bases and J gave up 2 bases, with 13 bases separating them. CDR3 nucleotide sequence: TGCGCCAGCAGCCTCCGGGACATTGCCTACGAGCAGTACTTC. Its translation is CASSLRDIAYEQYF.

The chain recombines TRBV13 with TRBJ2-7, with 7 positions matching TRBD2. The J segment lost 2 bases and the V segment lost 2 bases, leaving 6 bases of the junction unmatched. The CDR3 covers 15 residues. CDR1 and CDR2 from the germline V gene are PRHDT and FYEKMQ (reference sequence). The CDR3 DNA follows: TGTGCCAGCAGCTTACGTGGGGGGGGAACCTACGAGCAGTACTTC. It specifies CASSLRGGGTYEQYF.

The V call is TRBV7-2, the J call TRBJ2-7, with D uncertain. The CDR3 is 15 residues long. CDR1 SGHTA and CDR2 FQGNSA come from the germline V gene. V lost 4 bases, J lost 1 base, and 14 bases lay in between. The CDR3 DNA is TGTGCCAGCAGCTACGACTCCTACGGGTCCTACGAGCAGTACTTC. This gives the protein CASSYDSYGSYEQYF.

The chain uses TRBV2 and TRBJ2-7; the match to TRBD2 covers 8 bases. CDR3 size: 13 residues. CDR1 SNHLY and CDR2 FYNNEI come from the germline V gene. V shed 2 bases, J shed 4 bases, and the junction held 1 base outside the gene matches. The CDR3 region has the DNA TGTGCCAGCAGTGAACCTAGCGGGTACGAGCAGTACTTC. It codes for CASSEPSGYEQYF.

This clone has just one count. The chain combines TRBV5-6 with TRBJ1-1; D gene ambiguous. With 0 bases removed from V and 1 base from J, the gap between germline ends came to 10 bases. CDR3 length: 15 amino acids. Germline V lookup: CDR1 SGHDT, CDR2 YYEEEE. The CDR3 bases are TGTGCCAGCAGCTTGGCCGGGATTTGGAACACTGAAGCTTTCTTT. This codes for CASSLAGIWNTEAFF. The complete variable domain, with remaining parts taken from reference TRBV5-6 and TRBJ1-1, reads DAGVTQSPTHLIKTRGQQVTLRCSPKSGHDTVSWYQQALGQGPQFIFQYYEEEERQRGNFPDRFSGHQFPNYSSELNVNALLLGDSALYLCASSLAGIWNTEAFFGQGTRLTVV.

The chain has TRBV27 and TRBJ1-5; the D gene is possibly TRBD1 (6 bases). The CDR3 spans 16 residues. CDR1 and CDR2 from the germline V gene are MNHEY and SMNVEV (reference sequence). V lost 3 bases and J 7 bases, leaving 19 bases between the germline ends. The CDR3: CASSFSAGELGQPQHF. CDR3 nucleotide sequence: TGTGCCAGCAGTTTCTCCGCAGGGGAGTTGGGCCAGCCCCAGCATTTT.

This clone was seen a single time. The genes are TRBV15 and TRBJ2-3, with 7 bases identical to TRBD1. This CDR3 is 16 amino acids long. The V gene end was trimmed by 2 bases and the J gene end by 2 bases; junction bases not matched to a gene: 7. Germline CDR1 LNHNV, CDR2 YYDKDF (reference sequence). The CDR3 region is CATSRTNTGVTDTQYF. Written as DNA, the CDR3 is TGTGCCACCAGCAGAACCAATACAGGGGTCACAGATACGCAGTATTTT.

This chain uses TRBV7-2 with TRBJ1-2; 11 bases line up with TRBD1. The CDR3 spans 16 residues. With 0 bases clipped from V and 4 bases from J, the junction kept 4 bases outside the gene matches. Germline CDR1 SGHTA, CDR2 FQGNSA. The CDR3 DNA sequence: TGTGCCAGCAGCTTAGCTCCCGGGACAGGGGGCTATGGCTACACCTTC. Translated: CASSLAPGTGGYGYTF.